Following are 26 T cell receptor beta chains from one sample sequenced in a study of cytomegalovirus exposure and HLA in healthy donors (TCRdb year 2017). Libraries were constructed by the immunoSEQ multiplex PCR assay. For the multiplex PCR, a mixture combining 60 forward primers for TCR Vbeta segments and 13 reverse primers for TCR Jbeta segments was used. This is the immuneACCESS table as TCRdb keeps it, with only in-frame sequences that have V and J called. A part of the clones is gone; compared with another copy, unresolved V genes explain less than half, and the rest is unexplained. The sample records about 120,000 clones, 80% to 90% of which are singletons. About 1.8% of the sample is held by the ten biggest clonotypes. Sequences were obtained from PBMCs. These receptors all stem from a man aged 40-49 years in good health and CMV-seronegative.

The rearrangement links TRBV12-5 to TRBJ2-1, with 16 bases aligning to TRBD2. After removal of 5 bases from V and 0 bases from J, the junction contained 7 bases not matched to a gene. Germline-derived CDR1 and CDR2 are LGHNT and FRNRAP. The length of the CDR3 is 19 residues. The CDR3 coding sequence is TGTGCTAGTGGTGCAACGGGACTAGCGGGAGGGCGCTCCTACAATGAGCAGTTCTTC. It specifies CASGATGLAGGRSYNEQFF. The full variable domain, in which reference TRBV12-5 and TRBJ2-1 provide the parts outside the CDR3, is DARVTQTPRHKVTEMGQEVTMRCQPILGHNTVFWYRQTMMQGLELLAYFRNRAPLDDSGMPKDRFSAEMPDATLATLKIQPSEPRDSAVYFCASGATGLAGGRSYNEQFFGPGTRLTVL.

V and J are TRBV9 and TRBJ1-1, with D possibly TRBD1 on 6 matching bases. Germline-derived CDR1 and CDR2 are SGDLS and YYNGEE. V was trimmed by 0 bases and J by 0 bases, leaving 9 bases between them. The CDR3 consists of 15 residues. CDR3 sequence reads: CASSVGQVMNTEAFF. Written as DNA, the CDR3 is TGTGCCAGCAGCGTAGGACAGGTCATGAACACTGAAGCTTTCTTT.

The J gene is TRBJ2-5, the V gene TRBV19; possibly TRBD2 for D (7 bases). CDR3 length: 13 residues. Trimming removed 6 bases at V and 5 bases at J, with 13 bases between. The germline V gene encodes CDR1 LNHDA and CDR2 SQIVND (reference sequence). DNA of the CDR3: TGTGCCAGTAGGAGGGGGGGCCAGGAGACCCAGTACTTC. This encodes CASRRGGQETQYF.

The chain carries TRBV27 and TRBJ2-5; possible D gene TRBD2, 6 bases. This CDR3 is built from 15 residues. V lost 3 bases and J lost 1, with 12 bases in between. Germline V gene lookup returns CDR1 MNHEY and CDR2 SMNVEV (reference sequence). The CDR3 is CASSFWSSGQETQYF. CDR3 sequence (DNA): TGTGCCAGCAGTTTTTGGAGTAGCGGCCAAGAGACCCAGTACTTC.

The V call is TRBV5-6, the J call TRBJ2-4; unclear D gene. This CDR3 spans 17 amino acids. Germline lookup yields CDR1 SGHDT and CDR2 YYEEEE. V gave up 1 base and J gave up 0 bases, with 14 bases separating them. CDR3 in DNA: TGTGCCAGCAGCTTGATTGGGCCGGTGGTAGCCAAAAACATTCAGTACTTC. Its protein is CASSLIGPVVAKNIQYF.

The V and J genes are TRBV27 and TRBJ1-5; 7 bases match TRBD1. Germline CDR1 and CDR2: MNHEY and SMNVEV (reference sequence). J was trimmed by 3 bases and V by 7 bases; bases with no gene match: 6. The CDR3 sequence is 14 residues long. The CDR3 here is CASKPGQINQPQHF. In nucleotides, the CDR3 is TGTGCCAGCAAACCGGGACAGATCAATCAGCCCCAGCATTTT.

Written as DNA, the CDR3 is TGTGCCAGTACCTCTCAACCAGGGGGAAGGGGCAATGAGCAGTTCTTC. Protein: CASTSQPGGRGNEQFF. The chain joins TRBV7-2 to TRBJ2-1; 7 bases are a match to TRBD1. Looked up from germline, CDR1 is SGHTA and CDR2 is FQGNSA. Unmatched junction bases numbered 17, after V lost 9 bases and J lost 6 bases. There are 16 residues in the CDR3. Full variable domain (outside the CDR3, taken from reference TRBV7-2 and TRBJ2-1): GAGVSQSPSNKVTEKGKDVELRCDPISGHTALYWYRQSLGQGLEFLIYFQGNSAPDKSGLPSDRFSAERTGGSVSTLTIQRTQQEDSAVYLCASTSQPGGRGNEQFFGPGTRLTVL.

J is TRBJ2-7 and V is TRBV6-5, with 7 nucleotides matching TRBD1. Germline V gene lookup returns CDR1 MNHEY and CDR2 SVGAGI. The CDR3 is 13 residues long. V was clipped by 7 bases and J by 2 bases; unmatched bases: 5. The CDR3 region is CASTATGTYEQYF. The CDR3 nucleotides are TGTGCCAGCACCGCGACAGGGACCTACGAGCAGTACTTC.

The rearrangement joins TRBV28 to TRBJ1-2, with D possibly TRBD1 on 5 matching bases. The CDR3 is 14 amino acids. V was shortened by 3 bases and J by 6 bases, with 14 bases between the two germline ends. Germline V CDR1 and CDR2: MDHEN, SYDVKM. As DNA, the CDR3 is TGTGCCAGCAGTTTTTGGGGCGGTCCACATGGCTACACCTTC. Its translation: CASSFWGGPHGYTF.

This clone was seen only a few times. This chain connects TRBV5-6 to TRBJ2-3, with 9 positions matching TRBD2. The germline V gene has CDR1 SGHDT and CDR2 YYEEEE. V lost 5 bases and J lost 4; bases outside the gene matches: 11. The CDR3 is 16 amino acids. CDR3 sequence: CASSPFGREGPDTQYF. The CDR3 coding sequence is TGTGCCAGCAGTCCCTTCGGGCGGGAGGGGCCAGATACGCAGTATTTT.

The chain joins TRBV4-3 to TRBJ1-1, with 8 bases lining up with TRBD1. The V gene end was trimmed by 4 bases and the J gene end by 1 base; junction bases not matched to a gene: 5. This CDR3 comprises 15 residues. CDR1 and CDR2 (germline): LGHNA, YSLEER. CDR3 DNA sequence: TGCGCCAGCAGCCCCGGGGACAGGAGGAACACTGAAGCTTTCTTT. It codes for CASSPGDRRNTEAFF.

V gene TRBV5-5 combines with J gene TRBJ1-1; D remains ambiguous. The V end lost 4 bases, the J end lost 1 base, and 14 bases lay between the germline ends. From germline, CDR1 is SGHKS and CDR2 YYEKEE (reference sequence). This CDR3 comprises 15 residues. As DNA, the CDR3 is TGTGCCAGCAGCGTACCGACTCTACAGAACACTGAAGCTTTCTTT. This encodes CASSVPTLQNTEAFF.

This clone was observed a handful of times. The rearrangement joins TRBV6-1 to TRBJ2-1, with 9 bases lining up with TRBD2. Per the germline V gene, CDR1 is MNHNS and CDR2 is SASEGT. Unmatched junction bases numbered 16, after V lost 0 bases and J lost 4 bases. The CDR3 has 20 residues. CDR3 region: CASSEALRGSGSLFYNEQFF. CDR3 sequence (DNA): TGTGCCAGCAGTGAAGCGCTTCGGGGTAGCGGGAGTCTGTTTTACAATGAGCAGTTCTTC.

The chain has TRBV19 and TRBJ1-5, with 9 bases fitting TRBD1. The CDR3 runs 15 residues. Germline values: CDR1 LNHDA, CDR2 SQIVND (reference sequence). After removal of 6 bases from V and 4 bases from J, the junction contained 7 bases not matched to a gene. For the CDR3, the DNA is TGTGCCAGTAGATTGGACAGGGGAGTTAATCAGCCCCAGCATTTT. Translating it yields CASRLDRGVNQPQHF.

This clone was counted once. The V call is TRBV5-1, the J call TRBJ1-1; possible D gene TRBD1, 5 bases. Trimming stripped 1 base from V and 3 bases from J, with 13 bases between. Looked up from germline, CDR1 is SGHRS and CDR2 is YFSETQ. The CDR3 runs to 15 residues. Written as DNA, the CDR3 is TGCGCCAGCAGCTTGCGCGGGGGAGGTGACACTGAAGCTTTCTTT. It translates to CASSLRGGGDTEAFF.

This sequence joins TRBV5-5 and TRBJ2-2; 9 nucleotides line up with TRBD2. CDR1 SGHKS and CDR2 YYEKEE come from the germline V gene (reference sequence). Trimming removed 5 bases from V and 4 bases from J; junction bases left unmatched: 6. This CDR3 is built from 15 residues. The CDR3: CASRVGSGGTGELFF. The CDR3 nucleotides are TGTGCCAGCAGGGTGGGTAGCGGGGGCACCGGGGAGCTGTTTTTT.

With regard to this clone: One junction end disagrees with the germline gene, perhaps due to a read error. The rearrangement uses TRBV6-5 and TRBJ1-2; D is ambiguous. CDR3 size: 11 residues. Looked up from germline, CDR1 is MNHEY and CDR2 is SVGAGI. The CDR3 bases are TGTGCCAGCAAGGCAGACTATAGCTACACCTTC. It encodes CASKADYSYTF.

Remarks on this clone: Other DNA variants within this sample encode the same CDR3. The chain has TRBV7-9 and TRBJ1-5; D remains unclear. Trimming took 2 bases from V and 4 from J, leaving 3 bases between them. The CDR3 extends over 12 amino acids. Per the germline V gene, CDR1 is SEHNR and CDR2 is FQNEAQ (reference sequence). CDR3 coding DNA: TGTGCCAGCAGCTTACCAAATCAGCCCCAGCATTTT. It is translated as CASSLPNQPQHF.

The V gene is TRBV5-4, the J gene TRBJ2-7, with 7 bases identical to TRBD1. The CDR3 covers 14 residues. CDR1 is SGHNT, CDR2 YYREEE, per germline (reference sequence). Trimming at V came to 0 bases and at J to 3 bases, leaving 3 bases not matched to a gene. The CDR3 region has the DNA TGTGCCAGCAGCTTGGCAGGGGGAAGCTACGAGCAGTACTTC. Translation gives CASSLAGGSYEQYF.

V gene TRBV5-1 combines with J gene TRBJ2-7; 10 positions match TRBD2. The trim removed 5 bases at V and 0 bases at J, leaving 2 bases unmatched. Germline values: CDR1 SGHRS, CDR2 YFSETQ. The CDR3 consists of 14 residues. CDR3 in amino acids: CASRLAGSSYEQYF. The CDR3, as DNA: TGCGCCAGCAGACTAGCGGGAAGCTCCTACGAGCAGTACTTC.

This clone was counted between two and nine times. The CDR3 nucleotides are TGCGCCAGCCAGCGTGGGGGTCTAGCGGGAGGGCCCGGTGGCAATGAGCAGTTCTTC. Its protein is CASQRGGLAGGPGGNEQFF. This chain uses TRBV5-1 with TRBJ2-1, with 12 bases aligning to TRBD2. V lost 7 bases to trimming and J lost 6 bases; unmatched junction nucleotides: 20. The germline CDR1 and CDR2 sequences are SGHRS and YFSETQ. The CDR3 totals 19 residues.

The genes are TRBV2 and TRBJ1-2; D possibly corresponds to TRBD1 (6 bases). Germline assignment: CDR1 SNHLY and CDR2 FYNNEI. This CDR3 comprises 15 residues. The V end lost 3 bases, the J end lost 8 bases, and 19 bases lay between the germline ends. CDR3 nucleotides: TGTGCCAGCAGTGACCCTGCCGCAGGGGACAAAGGCTACACCTTC. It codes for CASSDPAAGDKGYTF.

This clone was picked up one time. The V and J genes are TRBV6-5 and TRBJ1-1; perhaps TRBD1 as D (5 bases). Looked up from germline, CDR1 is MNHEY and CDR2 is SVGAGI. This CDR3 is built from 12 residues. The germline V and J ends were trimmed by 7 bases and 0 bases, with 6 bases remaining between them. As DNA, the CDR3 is TGTGCCAGCAACAGGATGAACACTGAAGCTTTCTTT. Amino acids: CASNRMNTEAFF.

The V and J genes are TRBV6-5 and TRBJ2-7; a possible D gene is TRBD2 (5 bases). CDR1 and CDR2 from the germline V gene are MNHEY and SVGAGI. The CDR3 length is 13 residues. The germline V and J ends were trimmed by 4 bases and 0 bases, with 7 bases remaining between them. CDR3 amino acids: CASSFGISYEQYF. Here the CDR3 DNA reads TGTGCCAGCAGTTTCGGGATCTCCTACGAGCAGTACTTC.

CDR3 sequence (DNA): TGTGCCAGCAGCCCACAAGGGACAGCCCTCAACCCCGAGCAGTACTTC. Amino acid sequence: CASSPQGTALNPEQYF. The chain combines TRBV9 with TRBJ2-5; 7 nucleotides match TRBD1. The DNA matches TRBJ2-7 better at its end, which makes the J call doubtful. Germline CDR1 reads SGDLS; CDR2 reads YYNGEE. CDR3 length: 16 residues.

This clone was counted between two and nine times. The CDR3: CASSYSTSGTDTQYF. In DNA form, the CDR3 reads TGTGCCAGCAGTTACTCGACTAGCGGGACAGATACGCAGTATTTT. The chain employs TRBV6-6 and TRBJ2-3, with TRBD2 identical over 10 bases. V trimming: 0 bases; J trimming: 3 bases; junction bases outside the gene matches: 0. The CDR3 has 15 amino acids. Germline V gene data show CDR1 as MNHNY and CDR2 as SVGAGI (reference sequence).